Sequencing of this TCR beta chain was carried out in a study of graft-versus-host responses after intestinal transplantation. Notes on the study in general: Marrow from the recipient contained GvH clones, some of which had appeared first in ileum or blood.

Researchers placed about 200,000 CFSE-labeled responder cells in culture with about 200,000 irradiated, violet-dye-labeled stimulator cells. Sorted cells were CFSE-low CD3+CD4+ or CD3+CD8+ proliferating responders. This clone was detected a few times. Clones were sequenced by immunoSEQ multiplex PCR, and TCRdb holds only the in-frame ones, with some missing. Among around 8,000 clones, 30% were seen once, and the ten largest hold around 5.8%. Specimen: alloreactive CD4+ T cells from a mixed lymphocyte reaction culture, collected before intestinal transplant. Subset noted: CFSE-low proliferating T cells sorted from approximately 6-day pre-transplant mixed lymphocyte reaction (GvH or HvG direction). This TCR derives from a human patient who received an intestinal transplant.

This CDR3 reads CASSYRGGETQYF. CDR3 in DNA: TGTGCCAGCAGTTACAGGGGCGGAGAGACCCAGTACTTC. The J gene is TRBJ2-5, the V gene TRBV6-5; D perhaps matches TRBD1 (5 bases). From germline, CDR1 is MNHEY and CDR2 SVGAGI. This CDR3 comprises 13 residues. Deletions cut 2 bases from V and 4 bases from J, with 8 bases between.